This note documents a single TCR beta chain sequence. Its antigen is currently unknown. This sample was taken from a study of radiotherapy plus CTLA-4 blockade in lung cancer. Overall study: Patients showed objective responses in under 20% of cases and disease control in 30% to 40%. Study-level findings and limits: With interferon-beta, early dynamics of blood T cell clones were reported to best predict response. Peripheral blood showed expansion of tumor-derived TCR clones after radiotherapy and ipilimumab.

With ipilimumab providing CTLA-4 blockade, focal radiation was administered to patients who had chemo-refractory metastatic non-small-cell lung cancer. Profiled with immunoSEQ multiplex PCR; TCRdb holds only in-frame clones, not every one. Of roughly 85,000 clones in the sample, around 87% were seen once. Here the sequenced sample was peripheral blood, taken from a patient treated with radiotherapy plus ipilimumab. This clonotype originated in a human donor with non-small cell lung cancer that progressed on radiotherapy plus ipilimumab.

CDR3 DNA sequence: TGTGCCAGCAGCCCAACAGGGGCCGTCGGCTATGGCTACACCTTC. It specifies CASSPTGAVGYGYTF. V usage is TRBV28 and J usage is TRBJ1-2, with 7 bases identical to TRBD1. V lost 6 bases and J lost 4; bases outside the gene matches: 11. CDR1 MDHEN and CDR2 SYDVKM come from the germline V gene. The length of the CDR3 is 15 residues.